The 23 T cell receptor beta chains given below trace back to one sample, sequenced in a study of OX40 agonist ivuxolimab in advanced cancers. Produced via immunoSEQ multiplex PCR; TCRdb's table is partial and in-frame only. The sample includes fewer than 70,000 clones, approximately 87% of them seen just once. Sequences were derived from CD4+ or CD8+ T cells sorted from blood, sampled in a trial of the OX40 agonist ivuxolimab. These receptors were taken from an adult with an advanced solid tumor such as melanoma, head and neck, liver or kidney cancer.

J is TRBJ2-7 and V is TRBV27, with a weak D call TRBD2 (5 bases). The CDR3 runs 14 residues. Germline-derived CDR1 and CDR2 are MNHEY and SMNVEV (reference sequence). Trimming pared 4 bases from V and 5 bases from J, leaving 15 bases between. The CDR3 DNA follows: TGTGCCAGCAGTTCCCCTCCCTTGAGGGACGAGCAGTACTTC. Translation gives CASSSPPLRDEQYF.

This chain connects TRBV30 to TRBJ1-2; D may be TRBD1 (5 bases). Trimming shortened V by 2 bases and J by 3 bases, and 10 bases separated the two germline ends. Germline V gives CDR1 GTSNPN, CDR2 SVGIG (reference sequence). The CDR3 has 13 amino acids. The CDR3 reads CAWSPGTDYGYTF. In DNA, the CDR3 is TGTGCCTGGAGTCCCGGGACCGACTATGGCTACACCTTC.

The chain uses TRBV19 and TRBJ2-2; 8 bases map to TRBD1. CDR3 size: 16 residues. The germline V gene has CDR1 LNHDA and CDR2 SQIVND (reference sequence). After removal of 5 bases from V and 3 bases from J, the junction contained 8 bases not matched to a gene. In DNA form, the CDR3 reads TGTGCCAGTAGTCTTCTACAGGGGGGAGACACCGGGGAGCTGTTTTTT. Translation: CASSLLQGGDTGELFF.

The CDR3: CASSGQDFVGNTIYF. The CDR3 nucleotides are TGTGCCAGCTCGGGACAGGACTTTGTGGGAAACACCATATATTTT. The chain joins TRBV9 to TRBJ1-3, with 8 bases aligning to TRBD1. The CDR3 length is 15 residues. Germline CDR1 SGDLS, CDR2 YYNGEE. V trimming: 7 bases; J trimming: 4 bases; junction bases outside the gene matches: 10. The variable domain in full, with the rest retrieved from reference TRBV9 and TRBJ1-3, is DSGVTQTPKHLITATGQRVTLRCSPRSGDLSVYWYQQSLDQGLQFLIQYYNGEERAKGNILERFSAQQFPDLHSELNLSSLELGDSALYFCASSGQDFVGNTIYFGEGSWLTVV.

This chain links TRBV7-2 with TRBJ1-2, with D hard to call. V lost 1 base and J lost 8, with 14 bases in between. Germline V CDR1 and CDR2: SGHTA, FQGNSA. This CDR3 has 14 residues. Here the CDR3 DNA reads TGTGCCAGCAGCTTAGGGGTTGGTCCAGAGGGCTACACCTTC. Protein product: CASSLGVGPEGYTF.

This CDR3 is CASSLLKGDYGYTF. The CDR3 nucleotides are TGTGCCAGCAGTTTATTAAAGGGGGATTATGGCTACACCTTC. This chain uses TRBV28 with TRBJ1-2; possible D gene TRBD1, 6 bases. Trimming removed 1 base from V and 5 bases from J, with 11 bases in between. This CDR3 has 14 amino acids. Per germline, CDR1 MDHEN and CDR2 SYDVKM.

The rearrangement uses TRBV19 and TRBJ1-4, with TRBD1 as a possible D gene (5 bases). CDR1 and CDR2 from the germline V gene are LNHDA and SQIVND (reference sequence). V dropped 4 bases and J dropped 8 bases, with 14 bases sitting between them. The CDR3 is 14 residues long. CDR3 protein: CASSNQGGREKLFF. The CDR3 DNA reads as TGTGCCAGTAGTAATCAGGGAGGTCGGGAAAAACTGTTTTTT.

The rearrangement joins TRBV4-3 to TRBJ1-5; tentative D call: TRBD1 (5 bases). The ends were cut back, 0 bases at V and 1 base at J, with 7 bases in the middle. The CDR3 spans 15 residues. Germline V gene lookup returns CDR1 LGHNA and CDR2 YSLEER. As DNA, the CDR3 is TGCGCCAGCAGCCAAGATGGGGGGAGCAATCAGCCCCAGCATTTT. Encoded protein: CASSQDGGSNQPQHF.

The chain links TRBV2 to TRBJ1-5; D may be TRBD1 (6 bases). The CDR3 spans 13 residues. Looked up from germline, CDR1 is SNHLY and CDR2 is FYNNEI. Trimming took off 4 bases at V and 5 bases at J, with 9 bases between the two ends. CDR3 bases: TGTGCCAGCAGTGGAGGGGGGGATCAGCCCCAGCATTTT. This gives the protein CASSGGGDQPQHF.

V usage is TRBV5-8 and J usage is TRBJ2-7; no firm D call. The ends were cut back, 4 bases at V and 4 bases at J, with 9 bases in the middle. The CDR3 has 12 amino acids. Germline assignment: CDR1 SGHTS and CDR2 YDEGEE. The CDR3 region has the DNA TGTGCCAGCAGCGGTAGCCGATACGAGCAGTACTTC. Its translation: CASSGSRYEQYF.

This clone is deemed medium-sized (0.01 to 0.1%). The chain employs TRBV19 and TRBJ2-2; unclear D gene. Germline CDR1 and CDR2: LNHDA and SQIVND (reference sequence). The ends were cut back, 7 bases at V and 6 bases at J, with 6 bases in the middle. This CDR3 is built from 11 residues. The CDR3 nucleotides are TGTGCCAGTAAATTCTCCGGGGAGCTGTTTTTT. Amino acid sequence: CASKFSGELFF.

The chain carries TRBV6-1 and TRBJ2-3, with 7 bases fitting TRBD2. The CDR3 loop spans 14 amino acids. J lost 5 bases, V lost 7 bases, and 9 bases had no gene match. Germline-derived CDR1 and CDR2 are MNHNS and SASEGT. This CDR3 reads CASTQGLGGDTQYF. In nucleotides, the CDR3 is TGTGCCAGCACCCAAGGACTAGGCGGAGATACGCAGTATTTT.

Here the CDR3 DNA reads TGTGCCAGCAGTCCATCGTCGGACAGATCCTCACCCCTCCACTTT. This codes for CASSPSSDRSSPLHF. The rearrangement uses TRBV28 and TRBJ1-6, with a weak D call TRBD1 (6 bases). This CDR3 is built from 15 residues. Trimming took 5 bases from V and 10 from J, leaving 18 bases between them. The germline gives CDR1 MDHEN, CDR2 SYDVKM.

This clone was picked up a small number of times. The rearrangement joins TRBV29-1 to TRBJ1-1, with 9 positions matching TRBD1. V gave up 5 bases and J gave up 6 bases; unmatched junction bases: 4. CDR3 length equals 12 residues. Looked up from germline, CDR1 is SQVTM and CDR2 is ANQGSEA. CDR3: CSVRDRESEAFF. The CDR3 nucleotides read TGCAGCGTTAGGGACAGGGAATCTGAAGCTTTCTTT. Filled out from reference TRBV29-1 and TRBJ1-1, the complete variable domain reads SAVISQKPSRDICQRGTSLTIQCQVDSQVTMMFWYRQQPGQSLTLIATANQGSEATYESGFVIDKFPISRPNLTFSTLTVSNMSPEDSSIYLCSVRDRESEAFFGQGTRLTVV.

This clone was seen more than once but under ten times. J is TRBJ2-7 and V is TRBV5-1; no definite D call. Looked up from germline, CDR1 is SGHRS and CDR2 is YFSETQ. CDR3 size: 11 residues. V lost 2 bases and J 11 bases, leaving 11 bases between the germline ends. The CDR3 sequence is CASSFPLKKYF. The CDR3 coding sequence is TGCGCCAGCAGCTTCCCGTTAAAAAAGTACTTC.

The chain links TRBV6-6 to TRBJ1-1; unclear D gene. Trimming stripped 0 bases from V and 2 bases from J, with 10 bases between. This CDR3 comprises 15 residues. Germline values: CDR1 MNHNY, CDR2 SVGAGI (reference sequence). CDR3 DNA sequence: TGTGCCAGCAGTTACTCCGCACCCGGTAACACTGAAGCTTTCTTT. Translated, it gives CASSYSAPGNTEAFF.

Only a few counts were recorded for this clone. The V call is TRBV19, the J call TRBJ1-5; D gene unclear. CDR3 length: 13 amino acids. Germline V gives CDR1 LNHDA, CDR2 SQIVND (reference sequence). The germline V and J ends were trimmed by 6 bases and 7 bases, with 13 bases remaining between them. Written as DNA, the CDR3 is TGTGCCAGTAGCCTAAACCGACTCCAGCCCCAGCATTTT. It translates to CASSLNRLQPQHF.

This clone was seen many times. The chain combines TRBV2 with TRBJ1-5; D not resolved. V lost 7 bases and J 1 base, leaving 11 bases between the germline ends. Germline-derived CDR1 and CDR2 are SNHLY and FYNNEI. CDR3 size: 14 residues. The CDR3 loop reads CASKNRGSNQPQHF. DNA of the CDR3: TGTGCCAGCAAAAATCGAGGGAGCAATCAGCCCCAGCATTTT.

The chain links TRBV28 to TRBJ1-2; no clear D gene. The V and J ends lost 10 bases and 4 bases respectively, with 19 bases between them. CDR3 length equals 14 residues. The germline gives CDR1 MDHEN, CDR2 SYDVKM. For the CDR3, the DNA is TGTGCCATCTCGCCCGGCTCCGAGGGCTATGGCTACACCTTC. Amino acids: CAISPGSEGYGYTF.

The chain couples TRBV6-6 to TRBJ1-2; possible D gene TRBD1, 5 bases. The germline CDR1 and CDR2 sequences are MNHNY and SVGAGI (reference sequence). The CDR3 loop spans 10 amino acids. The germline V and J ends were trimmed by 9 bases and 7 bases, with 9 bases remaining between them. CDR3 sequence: CASTGPGYTF. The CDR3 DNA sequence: TGTGCCAGTACAGGCCCTGGCTACACCTTC.

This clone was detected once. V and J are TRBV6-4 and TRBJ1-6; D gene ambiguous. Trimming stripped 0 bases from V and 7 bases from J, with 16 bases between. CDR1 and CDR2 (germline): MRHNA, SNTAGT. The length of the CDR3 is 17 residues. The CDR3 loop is CASSDSFRVKRNSPLHF. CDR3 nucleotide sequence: TGTGCCAGCAGTGACTCATTTAGGGTAAAAAGGAATTCACCCCTCCACTTT.

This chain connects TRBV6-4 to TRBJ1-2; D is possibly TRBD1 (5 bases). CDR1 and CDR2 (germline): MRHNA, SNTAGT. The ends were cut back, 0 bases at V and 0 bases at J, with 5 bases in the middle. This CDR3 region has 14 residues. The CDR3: CASSDSGANYGYTF. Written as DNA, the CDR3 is TGTGCCAGCAGTGACTCAGGGGCTAACTATGGCTACACCTTC.

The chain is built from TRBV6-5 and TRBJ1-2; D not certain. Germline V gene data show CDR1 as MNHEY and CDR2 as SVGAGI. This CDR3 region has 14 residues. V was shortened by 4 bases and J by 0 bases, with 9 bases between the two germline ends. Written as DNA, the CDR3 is TGTGCCAGCAGTTCGACACTAGCTAACTATGGCTACACCTTC. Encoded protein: CASSSTLANYGYTF.